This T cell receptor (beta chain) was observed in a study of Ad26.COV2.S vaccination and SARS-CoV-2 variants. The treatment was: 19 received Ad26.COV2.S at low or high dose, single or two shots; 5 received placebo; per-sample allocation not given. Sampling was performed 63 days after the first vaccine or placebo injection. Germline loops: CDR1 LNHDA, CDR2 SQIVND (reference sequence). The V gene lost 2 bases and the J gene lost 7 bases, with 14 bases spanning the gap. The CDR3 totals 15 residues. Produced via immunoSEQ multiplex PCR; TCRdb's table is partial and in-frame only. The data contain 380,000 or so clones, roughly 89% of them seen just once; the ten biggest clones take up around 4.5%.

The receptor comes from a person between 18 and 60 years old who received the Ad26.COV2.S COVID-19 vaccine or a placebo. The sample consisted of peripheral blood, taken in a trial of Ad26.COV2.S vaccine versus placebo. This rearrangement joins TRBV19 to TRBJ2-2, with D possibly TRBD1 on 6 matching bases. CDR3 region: CASSIKQGGVGELFF. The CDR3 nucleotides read TGTGCCAGTAGTATAAAACAGGGTGGGGTCGGGGAGCTGTTTTTT.